This T cell receptor beta chain was sequenced for a study of blood T cells in healthy people across ages. Study-wide results and limits: While age rose, TCR beta diversity per million T cells dropped in a roughly linear way.

For this clonotype: Its antigen is as yet unknown.

Together with a sample-barcoded 5' primer, a J-beta primer mix was included in a second PCR lasting about 6 to 11 cycles. Every sample gave at least 2.5 million paired-end reads containing CDR3. From the 5' RACE reads, TCRdb called clonotypes with MiXCR, one entry per CDR3 protein. The data show some 1.4 million distinct CDR3 sequences, around 39% seen once. Sequencing was done on a sample of blood. The TCR originated in a woman aged 18-29 years in good health.

The CDR3 reads CASSATGMAYEQYF. CDR3 coding DNA: TGTGCCAGCAGCGCGACTGGAATGGCCTACGAGCAGTACTTC. This chain joins TRBV7-8 and TRBJ2-7; unclear D gene. The ends were cut back, 5 bases at V and 2 bases at J, with 13 bases in the middle. The CDR3 has 14 amino acids. Germline V lookup: CDR1 SGHVS, CDR2 FQNEAQ.